One T cell receptor (beta chain) is described in this entry. Clinical histories supplied by participants themselves formed the basis of cohort assignment. Before being deemed recovered, Cohort 3 donors had two negative PCRs, clearance, or symptom resolution. This record belongs to a study of blood T cell repertoires in COVID-19. Germline V lookup: CDR1 MDHEN, CDR2 SYDVKM. The CDR3 has 13 amino acids. The germline V and J ends were trimmed by 8 bases and 7 bases, with 17 bases remaining between them. In the original workflow: Amplification of reference gene primers was used by the study to estimate nucleated cell counts. Clones were sequenced by immunoSEQ multiplex PCR, and TCRdb holds only the in-frame ones, with some missing. That table gives V, J and clone size, and the DNA gave D and trimming. The sample yields around 300,000 clones, 80% to 90% seen once.

Sequences were obtained from PBMCs or T cells enriched from blood (not recorded which). The chain recombines TRBV28 with TRBJ2-5, with a tentative D call TRBD1 (5 bases). This TCR derives from a man under 40 who had recovered from COVID-19. The CDR3 loop reads CASRSNGQGTQYF. The CDR3 nucleotides read TGTGCCAGCCGATCAAATGGCCAGGGGACCCAGTACTTC. Combining the CDR3 with reference TRBV28 and TRBJ2-5 gives the whole variable domain DVKVTQSSRYLVKRTGEKVFLECVQDMDHENMFWYRQDPGLGLRLIYFSYDVKMKEKGDIPEGYSVSREKKERFSLILESASTNQTSMYLCASRSNGQGTQYFGPGTRLLVL.